This TCR beta chain appears in the sequencing data of a study of blood T cell repertoires in COVID-19. Across the whole study: Collection of acute and convalescent COVID-19 samples took place in the United States, Italy and Spain. T cells, B-cell-depleted T cells, or PBMCs supplied cDNA or gDNA.

The CDR3 loop spans 13 amino acids. V was pared by 0 bases and J by 6 bases, with 8 bases between. Germline V CDR1 and CDR2: LGHDT, YNNKEL (reference sequence). In the study's own analysis: Reference gene primers were amplified, and this amplification served to estimate nucleated cell counts. Generated by immunoSEQ multiplex PCR, the TCRdb table keeps only in-frame clones and is missing some. Clone size and the V and J calls come from that table; the DNA yielded D and trimming. The sample has a few hundred thousand clones, less than 90% seen once. The sequence was obtained from a man aged 55 to 69 who had recovered from COVID-19. What was sequenced was peripheral blood. The chain carries TRBV3-1 (or the pseudogene TRBV3-2) and TRBJ1-1, with TRBD1 as a possible D gene (5 bases). The CDR3 sequence is CASSQEWGAEAFF. The CDR3 bases are TGTGCCAGCAGCCAAGAGTGGGGCGCTGAAGCTTTCTTT.